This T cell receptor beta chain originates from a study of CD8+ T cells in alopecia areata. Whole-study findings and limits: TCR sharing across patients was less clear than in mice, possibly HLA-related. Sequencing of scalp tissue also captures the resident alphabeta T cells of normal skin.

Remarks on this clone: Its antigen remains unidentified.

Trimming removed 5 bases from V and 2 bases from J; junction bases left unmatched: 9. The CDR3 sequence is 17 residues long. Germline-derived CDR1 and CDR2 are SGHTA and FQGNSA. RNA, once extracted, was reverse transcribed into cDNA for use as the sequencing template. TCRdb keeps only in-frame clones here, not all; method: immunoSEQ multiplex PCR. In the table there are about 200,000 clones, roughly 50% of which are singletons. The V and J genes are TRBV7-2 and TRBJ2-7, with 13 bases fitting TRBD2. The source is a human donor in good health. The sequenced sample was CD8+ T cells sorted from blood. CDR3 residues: CASSQYQLAGGTYEQYF. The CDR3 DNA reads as TGTGCCAGCAGCCAGTACCAACTAGCGGGGGGGACCTACGAGCAGTACTTC.